These T cell receptor beta chains were read from a single sample in a study of T cell repertoires in cytomegalovirus infection. TCRdb re-derived calls from the reads in MiXCR, one entry per CDR3 protein. The sample lists 250,000 to 300,000 distinct CDR3 sequences; roughly 13% were seen once. Sequencing was performed on PBMCs. These receptors originate from a human donor in good health (CMV status not recorded). Some clones in this sample may be carry-over from other donors' samples. CDR3s include the opening cysteine and the closing phenylalanine or tryptophan.

v_call,j_call,cdr3_aa
TRBV9,TRBJ2-1,CASSVVQGEQFF
TRBV6-4,TRBJ2-1,CASSDSPDWGEQFF
TRBV6-5,TRBJ2-3,CASSYARPGLAGEDTQYF
TRBV7-2,TRBJ2-7,CASSLARSEQYF
TRBV6-2/TRBV6-3,TRBJ1-2,CASSYFKGTTYGYTF
TRBV2,TRBJ1-4,CASGTGRTGWSGKLFF
TRBV7-2,TRBJ2-4,CASSNGGSLNIQYF
TRBV29-1,TRBJ1-2,CSAQGQIHGYTF
TRBV11-2,TRBJ2-1,CASSYTSGPYNEQFF
TRBV27,TRBJ1-6,CASSLYRQGTGGSPLHF
TRBV7-2,TRBJ2-7,CASGAGLAGAEQYF
TRBV20-1,TRBJ2-7,CSARDPLGGTGYDEQYF
TRBV6-4,TRBJ2-1,CASSVLAGGPYNEQFF
TRBV7-3,TRBJ2-5,CASSDPTSVETQYF
TRBV6-1,TRBJ1-1,CASSYFIGNTEAFF
TRBV2,TRBJ2-2,CAIRSLELFF
TRBV14,TRBJ2-5,CASSPRQAQETQYF
TRBV29-1,TRBJ2-1,CSVGRDISYNEQFF
TRBV29-1,TRBJ2-5,CSVTQGVETQYF
TRBV7-6,TRBJ1-1,CASTLGENTEAFF
TRBV5-6,TRBJ2-1,CASSFSEGHYNEQFF
TRBV7-2,TRBJ2-3,CASTPFLAGFSTDTQYF
TRBV6-2/TRBV6-3,TRBJ2-1,CASSYRSSYNEQFF
TRBV5-8,TRBJ2-5,CASSNGLAGGASETQYF
TRBV29-1,TRBJ1-2,CSVWDPGLLYGYTF
TRBV4-2,TRBJ2-1,CASSQDLWSSYNEQFF